Listed below are T cell receptor beta chains from one sample, sequenced in a study of identical twins. TCRdb re-derived calls from the 5' RACE reads in MiXCR, one entry per CDR3 protein. The sample carries nearly 650,000 distinct CDR3 sequences, roughly 7.2% recorded once. The sample was also reused in another study, on yellow fever vaccine responses in identical twins.

Sequenced sample: PBMCs. Source of these receptors: a woman aged 18-29 years in good health. Both conserved end residues are part of each CDR3. The order of the fields is CDR3 protein, CDR3 DNA, J gene, clone size, V gene, D gene. The D gene is left open where the match is weak. Size values are once, few and many counts, or a class for expanded clones, and some rows have none.

CDR3 protein: CASRTGTGGRNEQFF; CDR3 DNA: TGCGCCAGCAGAACCGGGACAGGGGGCCGCAATGAGCAGTTCTTC; J gene: TRBJ2-1; clone size: -; V gene: TRBV5-1; D gene: TRBD1
CDR3 protein: CASSRTSLAGETQYF; CDR3 DNA: TGCGCCAGCAGCCGCACGTCACTAGCAGGAGAGACCCAGTACTTC; J gene: TRBJ2-5; clone size: few; V gene: TRBV4-1; D gene: -
CDR3 protein: CATSRDRVPYNEQFF; CDR3 DNA: TGTGCCACCAGCAGAGACAGGGTCCCCTACAATGAGCAGTTCTTC; J gene: TRBJ2-1; clone size: few; V gene: TRBV15; D gene: -
CDR3 protein: CASSLARTSGSTQETQYF; CDR3 DNA: TGTGCCAGCAGCTTAGCCCGTACTAGCGGGAGCACTCAGGAGACCCAGTACTTC; J gene: TRBJ2-5; clone size: -; V gene: TRBV11-1; D gene: TRBD2
CDR3 protein: CSATGRTVIQETQYF; CDR3 DNA: TGCAGTGCTACGGGGAGGACAGTTATCCAAGAGACCCAGTACTTC; J gene: TRBJ2-5; clone size: -; V gene: TRBV20-1; D gene: -
CDR3 protein: CASSFGADSRETQYF; CDR3 DNA: TGTGCCAGCAGTTTTGGCGCGGACTCTAGGGAGACCCAGTACTTC; J gene: TRBJ2-5; clone size: few; V gene: TRBV12-3/TRBV12-4; D gene: -
CDR3 protein: CASSPLSRQETQYF; CDR3 DNA: TGTGCCAGCAGCCCCCTTTCTAGGCAAGAGACCCAGTACTTC; J gene: TRBJ2-5; clone size: many; V gene: TRBV7-6; D gene: -
CDR3 protein: CASSALAGETTDTQYF; CDR3 DNA: TGTGCCAGCAGCGCCTTGGCGGGAGAGACAACAGATACGCAGTATTTT; J gene: TRBJ2-3; clone size: few; V gene: TRBV9; D gene: TRBD2
CDR3 protein: CASSQTPHSQETQYF; CDR3 DNA: TGTGCCAGCAGCCAGACTCCACACTCACAAGAGACCCAGTACTTC; J gene: TRBJ2-5; clone size: few; V gene: TRBV3-1; D gene: -
CDR3 protein: CASSSRPADTQYF; CDR3 DNA: TGTGCCAGCAGTTCCAGACCAGCAGATACGCAGTATTTT; J gene: TRBJ2-3; clone size: few; V gene: TRBV6-2/TRBV6-3; D gene: -
CDR3 protein: CASSRTGTSVIYEQFF; CDR3 DNA: TGCGCCAGCAGCAGAACCGGGACTAGCGTTATCTATGAGCAGTTCTTC; J gene: TRBJ2-1; clone size: many; V gene: TRBV5-1; D gene: TRBD2
CDR3 protein: CASSRTSGRGYEQYF; CDR3 DNA: TGTGCCAGCAGCAGGACTAGCGGGAGAGGGTACGAGCAGTACTTC; J gene: TRBJ2-7; clone size: many; V gene: TRBV5-6; D gene: TRBD2
CDR3 protein: CASRAPGLAYNEQFF; CDR3 DNA: TGCGCCAGCCGAGCCCCGGGACTAGCGTACAATGAGCAGTTCTTC; J gene: TRBJ2-1; clone size: many; V gene: TRBV5-1; D gene: TRBD2
CDR3 protein: CASSQDWLAGAGPETQYF; CDR3 DNA: TGCGCCAGCAGCCAAGATTGGCTAGCGGGAGCGGGCCCAGAGACCCAGTACTTC; J gene: TRBJ2-5; clone size: -; V gene: TRBV4-1; D gene: TRBD2
CDR3 protein: CASSLGTPQHF; CDR3 DNA: TGTGCCAGCAGCCTTGGAACGCCCCAGCATTTT; J gene: TRBJ1-5; clone size: many; V gene: TRBV12-3/TRBV12-4; D gene: -
CDR3 protein: CASRLARAGEQYF; CDR3 DNA: TGTGCCAGTCGACTAGCGCGAGCTGGGGAGCAGTACTTC; J gene: TRBJ2-7; clone size: -; V gene: TRBV27; D gene: TRBD2
CDR3 protein: CASSKNRPGRLCEGPGANVLTF; CDR3 DNA: TGTGCCAGCAGCAAAAACAGACCCGGACGGCTCTGCGAGGGGCCTGGGGCCAACGTCCTGACTTTC; J gene: TRBJ2-6; clone size: once; V gene: TRBV3-1; D gene: -
CDR3 protein: CASSLKRGITGELFF; CDR3 DNA: TGTGCCAGCAGTTTAAAGCGTGGGATCACCGGGGAGCTGTTTTTT; J gene: TRBJ2-2; clone size: -; V gene: TRBV28; D gene: -
CDR3 protein: CASSSTPYNEQFF; CDR3 DNA: TGTGCCAGCAGCTCAACTCCCTACAATGAGCAGTTCTTC; J gene: TRBJ2-1; clone size: many; V gene: TRBV7-9; D gene: -
CDR3 protein: CSAKTGNTEAFF; CDR3 DNA: TGCAGTGCTAAGACAGGTAACACTGAAGCTTTCTTT; J gene: TRBJ1-1; clone size: many; V gene: TRBV20-1; D gene: -
CDR3 protein: CASTSELNTEAFF; CDR3 DNA: TGTGCCAGTACGTCCGAGCTTAACACTGAAGCTTTCTTT; J gene: TRBJ1-1; clone size: -; V gene: TRBV19; D gene: -
CDR3 protein: CASSQSGASYEQYF; CDR3 DNA: TGCGCCAGCAGCCAATCTGGGGCCTCCTACGAGCAGTACTTC; J gene: TRBJ2-7; clone size: -; V gene: TRBV4-1; D gene: -
CDR3 protein: CASTPSPGTGELFF; CDR3 DNA: TGTGCCAGCACCCCTTCTCCAGGCACCGGGGAGCTGTTTTTT; J gene: TRBJ2-2; clone size: -; V gene: TRBV12-3/TRBV12-4; D gene: -
CDR3 protein: CASSGTGGYQSGDTEAFF; CDR3 DNA: TGTGCCAGCTCAGGGACAGGGGGCTATCAGAGTGGGGACACTGAAGCTTTCTTT; J gene: TRBJ1-1; clone size: -; V gene: TRBV18; D gene: TRBD1
CDR3 protein: CASSDRGWHQPQHF; CDR3 DNA: TGTGCCAGCAGTGACCGGGGTTGGCATCAGCCCCAGCATTTT; J gene: TRBJ1-5; clone size: few; V gene: TRBV6-1; D gene: -
CDR3 protein: CASSSGTPSHGYTF; CDR3 DNA: TGTGCCAGCAGCTCGGGGACCCCCAGCCATGGCTACACCTTC; J gene: TRBJ1-2; clone size: few; V gene: TRBV7-8; D gene: -
CDR3 protein: CATSRSTGRFYEQYF; CDR3 DNA: TGTGCCACCAGCAGATCGACAGGGAGATTTTACGAGCAGTACTTC; J gene: TRBJ2-7; clone size: many; V gene: TRBV15; D gene: TRBD1
CDR3 protein: CATSRRRVNGGDTQYF; CDR3 DNA: TGTGCCACCAGCAGGCGACGGGTTAACGGGGGGGATACGCAGTATTTT; J gene: TRBJ2-3; clone size: few; V gene: TRBV15; D gene: TRBD2
CDR3 protein: CASSLPSHETQYF; CDR3 DNA: TGTGCCAGCAGCTTACCTAGCCATGAGACCCAGTACTTC; J gene: TRBJ2-5; clone size: many; V gene: TRBV7-9; D gene: -
CDR3 protein: CASRPGGAGEQFF; CDR3 DNA: TGTGCCAGCCGCCCGGGGGGGGCAGGGGAGCAGTTCTTC; J gene: TRBJ2-1; clone size: few; V gene: TRBV12-3/TRBV12-4; D gene: TRBD2
CDR3 protein: CASSLDPTGSENYGYTF; CDR3 DNA: TGCGCCAGCAGCTTGGATCCCACAGGTAGTGAAAATTATGGCTACACCTTC; J gene: TRBJ1-2; clone size: -; V gene: TRBV5-1; D gene: -
CDR3 protein: CASSIFYSKYEQYF; CDR3 DNA: TGTGCCAGTAGTATCTTTTACTCCAAATACGAGCAGTACTTC; J gene: TRBJ2-7; clone size: few; V gene: TRBV19; D gene: -
CDR3 protein: CASRYAGEAGEQYF; CDR3 DNA: TGTGCCAGCAGATACGCGGGAGAGGCAGGTGAGCAGTACTTC; J gene: TRBJ2-7; clone size: -; V gene: TRBV6-5; D gene: TRBD2
CDR3 protein: CAISDRTSASTDTQYF; CDR3 DNA: TGTGCCATCAGTGATCGGACTAGCGCTAGCACAGATACGCAGTATTTT; J gene: TRBJ2-3; clone size: many; V gene: TRBV10-3; D gene: TRBD2
CDR3 protein: CSVSPGRGESYEQYF; CDR3 DNA: TGCAGCGTTTCGCCTGGCAGGGGAGAGAGCTACGAGCAGTACTTC; J gene: TRBJ2-7; clone size: many; V gene: TRBV29-1; D gene: -
CDR3 protein: CASSQYSNSGANVLTF; CDR3 DNA: TGCGCCAGCAGCCAATACTCGAACTCTGGGGCCAACGTCCTGACTTTC; J gene: TRBJ2-6; clone size: -; V gene: TRBV4-1; D gene: -
CDR3 protein: CASSYRLGSNQPQHF; CDR3 DNA: TGTGCCAGCAGTTACCGCCTAGGGAGCAATCAGCCCCAGCATTTT; J gene: TRBJ1-5; clone size: -; V gene: TRBV6-5; D gene: -
CDR3 protein: CASSLDPGAGANVLTF; CDR3 DNA: TGTGCCAGCAGCTTAGATCCGGGAGCTGGGGCCAACGTCCTGACTTTC; J gene: TRBJ2-6; clone size: few; V gene: TRBV7-6; D gene: -
CDR3 protein: CASSDSNQFSNQPQHF; CDR3 DNA: TGTGCCAGCAGTGACTCGAATCAGTTTAGCAATCAGCCCCAGCATTTT; J gene: TRBJ1-5; clone size: many; V gene: TRBV6-4; D gene: -
CDR3 protein: CASTDRGGYNEQFF; CDR3 DNA: TGTGCCAGCACCGACCGCGGGGGGTACAATGAGCAGTTCTTC; J gene: TRBJ2-1; clone size: -; V gene: TRBV7-2; D gene: TRBD2
CDR3 protein: CSVVGGLGLKDRGVFGSDTQYF; CDR3 DNA: TGCAGCGTTGTTGGGGGACTGGGTTTGAAAGACAGGGGAGTTTTTGGGTCAGATACGCAGTATTTT; J gene: TRBJ2-3; clone size: many; V gene: TRBV29-1; D gene: TRBD1
CDR3 protein: CASSFSTNEKLFF; CDR3 DNA: TGTGCCAGCAGTTTTTCAACTAATGAAAAACTGTTTTTT; J gene: TRBJ1-4; clone size: few; V gene: TRBV28; D gene: -
CDR3 protein: CASSLIPTSKDTQYF; CDR3 DNA: TGCGCCAGCAGCCTGATTCCCACGAGTAAGGATACGCAGTATTTT; J gene: TRBJ2-3; clone size: -; V gene: TRBV5-1; D gene: -
CDR3 protein: CASSSEQGAPEAFF; CDR3 DNA: TGTGCCAGCAGCTCCGAACAGGGGGCCCCTGAAGCTTTCTTT; J gene: TRBJ1-1; clone size: -; V gene: TRBV5-5; D gene: TRBD1
CDR3 protein: CASIGQPVYMNTEAFF; CDR3 DNA: TGTGCCAGCATCGGACAGCCCGTATACATGAACACTGAAGCTTTCTTT; J gene: TRBJ1-1; clone size: -; V gene: TRBV6-1; D gene: -
CDR3 protein: CSARVPAGPQETQYF; CDR3 DNA: TGCAGTGCTAGAGTTCCAGCGGGGCCACAAGAGACCCAGTACTTC; J gene: TRBJ2-5; clone size: few; V gene: TRBV20-1; D gene: TRBD2
CDR3 protein: CASSLITPLGQEAFF; CDR3 DNA: TGTGCCAGCAGTTTAATAACGCCCTTGGGGCAAGAAGCTTTCTTT; J gene: TRBJ1-1; clone size: many; V gene: TRBV27; D gene: -
CDR3 protein: CSARVEGGITGELFF; CDR3 DNA: TGCAGTGCTAGAGTGGAGGGAGGTATCACCGGGGAGCTGTTTTTT; J gene: TRBJ2-2; clone size: -; V gene: TRBV20-1; D gene: -
CDR3 protein: CSARDLEFETQYF; CDR3 DNA: TGCAGTGCTAGAGATTTGGAATTCGAGACCCAGTACTTC; J gene: TRBJ2-5; clone size: -; V gene: TRBV20-1; D gene: -
CDR3 protein: CSARDLTGSGANVLTF; CDR3 DNA: TGCAGTGCTAGAGATCTCACAGGGAGTGGGGCCAACGTCCTGACTTTC; J gene: TRBJ2-6; clone size: many; V gene: TRBV20-1; D gene: -
CDR3 protein: CSASGRASHEQYF; CDR3 DNA: TGCAGTGCTAGCGGGAGGGCGTCTCACGAGCAGTACTTC; J gene: TRBJ2-7; clone size: -; V gene: TRBV20-1; D gene: TRBD2
CDR3 protein: CASSPGTRQETQYF; CDR3 DNA: TGCGCCAGCAGCCCCGGGACTAGACAAGAGACCCAGTACTTC; J gene: TRBJ2-5; clone size: many; V gene: TRBV5-1; D gene: TRBD2